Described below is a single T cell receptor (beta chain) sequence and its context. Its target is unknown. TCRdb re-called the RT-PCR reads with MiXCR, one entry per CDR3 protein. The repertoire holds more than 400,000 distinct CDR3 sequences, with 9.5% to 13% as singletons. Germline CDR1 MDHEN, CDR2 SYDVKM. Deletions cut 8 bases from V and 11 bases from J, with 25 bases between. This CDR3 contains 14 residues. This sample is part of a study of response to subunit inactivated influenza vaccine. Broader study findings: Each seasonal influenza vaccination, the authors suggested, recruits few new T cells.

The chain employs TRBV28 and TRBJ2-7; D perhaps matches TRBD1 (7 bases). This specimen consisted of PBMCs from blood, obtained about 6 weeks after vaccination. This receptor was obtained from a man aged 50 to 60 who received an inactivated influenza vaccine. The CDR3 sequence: CASEPGGNPTSKYF. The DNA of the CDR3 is TGTGCCAGCGAACCAGGGGGGAATCCTACGAGCAAGTACTTC.